These 16 T cell receptor beta chains came from one sample sequenced in a study of blood T cell repertoires in COVID-19. Sequencing used immunoSEQ multiplex PCR; TCRdb keeps in-frame clones, though not all of them. The sample carries about 420,000 clones, 80% to 90% recorded once. Material for sequencing was peripheral blood. The receptors stem from a man younger than 35 with COVID-19, enrolled during active disease.

This chain uses TRBV4-1 with TRBJ1-5; D remains unclear. The germline V gene has CDR1 MGHRA and CDR2 YSYEKL. The CDR3 sequence is 15 residues long. Trimming pared 0 bases from V and 7 bases from J, leaving 13 bases between. CDR3 protein: CASSQEYGSRQPQHF. The CDR3 DNA reads TGCGCCAGCAGCCAAGAATACGGGTCTAGGCAGCCCCAGCATTTT.

The chain uses TRBV2 and TRBJ1-4; 7 nucleotides line up with TRBD1. From germline, CDR1 is SNHLY and CDR2 FYNNEI. The J segment lost 3 bases and the V segment lost 10 bases, leaving 5 bases of the junction unmatched. The CDR3 runs 13 residues. For the CDR3, the DNA is TGTGCCATTCTGGACAGGTCTAATGAAAAACTGTTTTTT. Residues: CAILDRSNEKLFF.

The V gene is TRBV27, the J gene TRBJ2-6, with D maybe TRBD1 (5 bases). Germline CDR1 reads MNHEY; CDR2 reads SMNVEV (reference sequence). The CDR3 length is 13 residues. V was shortened by 5 bases and J by 12 bases, with 14 bases between the two germline ends. The CDR3 region is CASSPSRAGVLTF. The DNA of the CDR3 is TGTGCCAGCAGTCCGAGCAGGGCTGGCGTCCTGACTTTC.

The chain employs TRBV13 and TRBJ1-1; 7 bases map to TRBD1. The CDR3 is 15 amino acids. Germline V gene lookup returns CDR1 PRHDT and CDR2 FYEKMQ (reference sequence). J gave up 1 base and V 2 bases, and 4 bases lay outside the gene matches. The CDR3 bases are TGTGCCAGCAGCTTATGGACAGGATGGAACACTGAAGCTTTCTTT. Its protein product is CASSLWTGWNTEAFF.

This clone has just a few counts. The chain recombines TRBV7-8 with TRBJ1-6; the D gene is possibly TRBD1 (6 bases). Germline V CDR1 and CDR2: SGHVS, FQNEAQ. This CDR3 region has 15 residues. The V end was cut by 1 base, the J end by 7 bases, with 11 bases between. The CDR3 nucleotides are TGTGCCAGCAGCTTAGTAGGGACAAGGAATTCACCCCTCCACTTT. As protein: CASSLVGTRNSPLHF.

This chain links TRBV24-1 with TRBJ2-1, with 7 positions matching TRBD2. Germline V gene lookup returns CDR1 KGHDR and CDR2 SFDVKD. Trimming cost V 2 bases and J 13 bases; bases outside gene matches: 7. CDR3 length equals 13 residues. The chain's CDR3 is CATSDWGGDFQFF. CDR3 nucleotide sequence: TGTGCCACCAGTGATTGGGGGGGGGACTTCCAGTTCTTC.

V is TRBV7-8 and J is TRBJ2-5; 7 positions agree with TRBD2. CDR1 and CDR2 (germline): SGHVS, FQNEAQ. Trimming took 5 bases from V and 5 from J; bases not matched to a gene: 17. The CDR3 contains 17 residues. DNA of the CDR3: TGTGCCAGCAGCCACCTCGTCGACTACGTGGGGGGGGAGACCCAGTACTTC. This sequence encodes CASSHLVDYVGGETQYF.

This clone was observed once. The chain combines TRBV11-2 with TRBJ2-3; D is possibly TRBD2 (5 bases). The CDR3 contains 12 residues. In germline, CDR1 is SGHAT, CDR2 FQNNGV. Trimming left V 3 bases short and J 4 bases short, with 5 bases between. CDR3 in DNA: TGTGCCAGCAGCTTTAGCGCAGATACGCAGTATTTT. Translation: CASSFSADTQYF.

The rearrangement joins TRBV7-9 to TRBJ2-7, with 9 nucleotides matching TRBD2. The CDR3 totals 14 residues. Losses at the gene ends were 1 base for V and 5 bases for J; bases not matched to a gene: 3. Germline assignment: CDR1 SEHNR and CDR2 FQNEAQ (reference sequence). The CDR3 coding sequence is TGTGCCAGCAGCTTAGTAGCGGGAGTGGACGAGCAGTACTTC. It is translated as CASSLVAGVDEQYF.

This clone was found a few times. The V gene is TRBV3-1 (or the pseudogene TRBV3-2), the J gene TRBJ1-2, with D perhaps matching TRBD1 (6 bases). CDR1 is LGHDT, CDR2 YNNKEL, per germline (reference sequence). The length of the CDR3 is 15 residues. Trimming cost V 0 bases and J 8 bases, with 16 bases left between them. DNA of the CDR3: TGTGCCAGCAGCCAAGAATTAGTAGGGGGTAGCGGCTACACCTTC. It translates to CASSQELVGGSGYTF.

In this sample, this clone turned up once. The rearrangement links TRBV19 to TRBJ1-5; D may be TRBD1 (5 bases). V was trimmed by 4 bases and J by 5 bases, leaving 15 bases between them. The CDR3 is made up of 15 amino acids. Germline loops: CDR1 LNHDA, CDR2 SQIVND (reference sequence). This CDR3 reads CASSTRRAGDQPQHF. As DNA, the CDR3 is TGTGCCAGTAGTACCCGACGGGCGGGGGATCAGCCCCAGCATTTT. Together with reference TRBV19 and TRBJ1-5, the CDR3 gives the full variable domain: DGGITQSPKYLFRKEGQNVTLSCEQNLNHDAMYWYRQDPGQGLRLIYYSQIVNDFQKGDIAEGYSVSREKKESFPLTVTSAQKNPTAFYLCASSTRRAGDQPQHFGDGTRLSIL.

V and J are TRBV13 and TRBJ2-6; perhaps TRBD2 as D (6 bases). The CDR3 consists of 18 residues. Per the germline V gene, CDR1 is PRHDT and CDR2 is FYEKMQ (reference sequence). V was pared by 0 bases and J by 0 bases, with 12 bases between. CDR3 amino acids: CASSLGAGQFSGANVLTF. CDR3 nucleotide sequence: TGTGCCAGCAGCTTAGGCGCGGGGCAATTCTCTGGGGCCAACGTCCTGACTTTC.

This rearrangement joins TRBV5-6 to TRBJ2-1, with 9 nucleotides matching TRBD1. The junction had 12 bases not matched to a gene; V was cut back by 6 bases and J by 5 bases. The CDR3 runs 16 residues. Germline V CDR1 and CDR2: SGHDT, YYEEEE. CDR3 bases: TGTGCCAGCAATCCTCCGGGGACAGGGAAACACAATGAGCAGTTCTTC. Translation gives CASNPPGTGKHNEQFF.

J is TRBJ1-1 and V is TRBV10-1, with 9 bases matching TRBD1. V shed 3 bases and J 10 bases; nucleotides not matched to a gene: 3. The CDR3 is 12 amino acids. Germline CDR1 WNHNN, CDR2 SYGVQD (reference sequence). The chain's CDR3 is CASSDTGGRAFF. The CDR3 DNA sequence: TGCGCCAGCAGTGATACAGGGGGCCGAGCTTTCTTT.

The V gene is TRBV3-1 (or the pseudogene TRBV3-2), the J gene TRBJ1-5, with D possibly being TRBD1 (6 bases). CDR3 length: 14 residues. V lost 1 base to trimming and J lost 5 bases, with 9 bases between them. CDR1 is LGHDT, CDR2 YNNKEL, per germline (reference sequence). CDR3: CASSQGGGDQPQHF. In DNA form, the CDR3 reads TGTGCCAGCAGCCAAGGAGGGGGGGATCAGCCCCAGCATTTT.

The chain joins TRBV29-1 to TRBJ2-2, with D possibly being TRBD2 (6 bases). Trimming took off 4 bases at V and 2 bases at J, with 8 bases between the two ends. The CDR3 extends over 13 amino acids. Germline V gives CDR1 SQVTM, CDR2 ANQGSEA. This CDR3 is CSVGDSNTGELFF. Here the CDR3 DNA reads TGCAGCGTTGGGGACTCTAACACCGGGGAGCTGTTTTTT.